These T cell receptor beta chains were read from a single sample in a study of cytomegalovirus exposure and HLA in healthy donors. Method: immunoSEQ multiplex PCR; TCRdb's copy keeps in-frame clones and lacks some. Its listing shows 45,000 to 60,000 clones. The sequenced sample consisted of PBMCs. The receptors were sampled from a male donor in good health and CMV-seronegative. Both conserved end residues are part of each CDR3. Each record gives: V gene, J gene, D gene, CDR3 DNA, CDR3 protein. A D gene is named only where the DNA matches it firmly.

v_call: TRBV9
j_call: TRBJ2-5
d_call: TRBD2
cdr3_nt: TGTGCCAGCAGCGTCCCCGTAGCGGGGGTTGGGGAGACCCAGTACTTC
cdr3_aa: CASSVPVAGVGETQYF

v_call: TRBV18
j_call: TRBJ1-1
d_call: TRBD1
cdr3_nt: TGTGCCAGCTCACCTATGCAGGGGGCGGGCACTGAAGCTTTCTTT
cdr3_aa: CASSPMQGAGTEAFF

v_call: TRBV18
j_call: TRBJ1-1
d_call: TRBD1
cdr3_nt: TGTGCCAGCTCAATAGGGACAGGGACCATGAACACTGAAGCTTTCTTT
cdr3_aa: CASSIGTGTMNTEAFF

v_call: TRBV5-1
j_call: TRBJ1-1
d_call: TRBD1
cdr3_nt: TGCGCCAGCAGCGGCCGGGACAGAGAAAAAGGGGGGACTGAAGCTTTCTTT
cdr3_aa: CASSGRDREKGGTEAFF

v_call: TRBV6-6
j_call: TRBJ1-4
d_call: NA
cdr3_nt: TGTGCCAGCAGTTTCTCTCGGTCGGGTGAAAAACTGTTTTTT
cdr3_aa: CASSFSRSGEKLFF

v_call: TRBV4-1
j_call: TRBJ1-1
d_call: NA
cdr3_nt: TGCGCCAGCAGCCGTTTTATGGGGGGGCGAGGAGCTTTCTTT
cdr3_aa: CASSRFMGGRGAFF

v_call: TRBV6-1
j_call: TRBJ2-2
d_call: NA
cdr3_nt: TGTGCCAGCAGTGAAGCAACAGGGAACACCGGGGAGCTGTTTTTT
cdr3_aa: CASSEATGNTGELFF

v_call: TRBV12-5
j_call: TRBJ1-6
d_call: NA
cdr3_nt: TGTGCTAGTGGTTCAGGGGCGAGCTCCTATAATTCACCCCTCCACTTT
cdr3_aa: CASGSGASSYNSPLHF

v_call: TRBV9
j_call: TRBJ2-3
d_call: NA
cdr3_nt: TGTGCCAGCAGCGAGAGGGTCGCTTCAGATACGCAGTATTTT
cdr3_aa: CASSERVASDTQYF

v_call: TRBV13
j_call: TRBJ2-5
d_call: TRBD1
cdr3_nt: TGTGCCAGCACACTTTACAGGGGTCAAGAGACCCAGTACTTC
cdr3_aa: CASTLYRGQETQYF

v_call: TRBV30
j_call: TRBJ2-7
d_call: TRBD1
cdr3_nt: TGTGCCTGGAGCCTCGTCGGACAGGGGAGGTACGAGCAGTACTTC
cdr3_aa: CAWSLVGQGRYEQYF

v_call: TRBV5-4
j_call: TRBJ1-3
d_call: NA
cdr3_nt: TGTGCCAGCAGCTTGTATGGAAACACCATATATTTT
cdr3_aa: CASSLYGNTIYF

v_call: TRBV9
j_call: TRBJ2-7
d_call: NA
cdr3_nt: TGTGCCAGCAGCGTAGGGGGTAGCGGAGTCTACGAGCAGTACTTC
cdr3_aa: CASSVGGSGVYEQYF

v_call: TRBV11-2
j_call: TRBJ2-5
d_call: NA
cdr3_nt: TGTGCCAGCAGCTCGCGAGAAGCAGGGGAGACCCAGTACTTC
cdr3_aa: CASSSREAGETQYF

v_call: TRBV7-2
j_call: TRBJ1-1
d_call: NA
cdr3_nt: TGTGCCAGCAGCCTTTCCAGGGTGAACACTGAAGCTTTCTTT
cdr3_aa: CASSLSRVNTEAFF

v_call: TRBV7-9
j_call: TRBJ2-2
d_call: NA
cdr3_nt: TGTGCCAGCAGCTTAACACAGGGAATCGGGGAGCTGTTTTTT
cdr3_aa: CASSLTQGIGELFF

v_call: TRBV4-1
j_call: TRBJ2-5
d_call: TRBD2
cdr3_nt: TGCGCCAGCAGCCCATCGTTAGCGGGGGTGCAGACCCAGTACTTC
cdr3_aa: CASSPSLAGVQTQYF

v_call: TRBV28
j_call: TRBJ1-2
d_call: NA
cdr3_nt: TGTGCCAGCAGTTTTTCGGGGGGGGAAAGGATCTATGGCTACACCTTC
cdr3_aa: CASSFSGGERIYGYTF

v_call: TRBV9
j_call: TRBJ1-1
d_call: NA
cdr3_nt: TGTGCCAGCAGCGTAGGAGGGACTACTGAAGCTTTCTTT
cdr3_aa: CASSVGGTTEAFF

v_call: TRBV29-1
j_call: TRBJ1-4
d_call: NA
cdr3_nt: TGCAGCGTTTCGGGTGCGACTCGGGGTGAAAAACTGTTTTTT
cdr3_aa: CSVSGATRGEKLFF

v_call: TRBV29-1
j_call: TRBJ2-7
d_call: NA
cdr3_nt: TGCAGCGTTGATGCCGGCGGAGACTACGAGCAGTACTTC
cdr3_aa: CSVDAGGDYEQYF

v_call: TRBV2
j_call: TRBJ2-1
d_call: NA
cdr3_nt: TGTGCCAGCAAACTAGCCGCCAACAATGAGCAGTTCTTC
cdr3_aa: CASKLAANNEQFF